A single sample is the source of the 21 T cell receptor beta chains below, sequenced in a study of radiotherapy plus CTLA-4 blockade in lung cancer. TCRdb's copy holds only in-frame clones and misses some; the assay was immunoSEQ multiplex PCR. The sample shows 80,000 to 100,000 clones, approximately 72% of them seen only once. The sample in question was peripheral blood, obtained from a patient treated with radiotherapy plus ipilimumab. The receptor set was obtained from a human donor with non-small cell lung cancer who had a partial response to radiotherapy plus ipilimumab. Some clones in this sample may be carry-over from other donors' samples.

This chain links TRBV5-1 with TRBJ1-5; 8 nucleotides agree with TRBD1. Germline trimming cut 7 bases from V and 0 bases from J; bases unmatched to any gene: 6. From germline, CDR1 is SGHRS and CDR2 YFSETQ. The CDR3 is made up of 15 amino acids. The CDR3 region has the DNA TGCGCCAGCTCATCGACAGGGGATAGCAATCAGCCCCAGCATTTT. Residues: CASSSTGDSNQPQHF.

CDR3 sequence: CASSERGQRNYGYTF. In nucleotides, the CDR3 is TGTGCCAGCAGTGAACGAGGACAAAGAAACTATGGCTACACCTTC. V usage is TRBV6-1 and J usage is TRBJ1-2; D might be TRBD1 (5 bases). Trimming left V 2 bases short and J 2 bases short, with 12 bases between. CDR3 size: 15 residues. Germline loops: CDR1 MNHNS, CDR2 SASEGT.

J is TRBJ1-2 and V is TRBV2; D uncertain. Trimming took off 6 bases at V and 0 bases at J, with 8 bases between the two ends. Looked up from germline, CDR1 is SNHLY and CDR2 is FYNNEI. The CDR3 has 13 amino acids. The CDR3 DNA reads TGTGCCAGCAGCGCTGGAGCTAACTATGGCTACACCTTC. Protein product: CASSAGANYGYTF.

This clone has just a few counts. This sequence joins TRBV11-3 and TRBJ2-7, with D maybe TRBD2 (5 bases). Germline V lookup: CDR1 SGHNT, CDR2 YENEEA. CDR3 size: 15 residues. Trimming removed 0 bases from V and 6 bases from J, with 15 bases in between. The CDR3 sequence: CASSLDVGIEGEQYF. The CDR3 coding sequence is TGTGCCAGCAGCTTAGATGTGGGGATTGAGGGCGAGCAGTACTTC. The full variable domain, with the rest looked up from reference TRBV11-3 and TRBJ2-7, is EAGVVQSPRYKIIEKKQPVAFWCNPISGHNTLYWYLQNLGQGPELLIRYENEEAVDDSQLPKDRFSAERLKGVDSTLKIQPAELGDSAVYLCASSLDVGIEGEQYFGPGTRLTVT.

This clone has only one observation. The chain uses TRBV6-4 and TRBJ1-2, with D uncertain. Germline loops: CDR1 MRHNA, CDR2 SNTAGT. The CDR3 sequence is 14 residues long. V lost 6 bases to trimming and J lost 11 bases, with 22 bases between them. The CDR3 loop reads CASSSDKGSFKYTF. The CDR3 region has the DNA TGTGCCAGCAGCTCCGACAAAGGCTCCTTCAAGTACACCTTC.

The V gene is TRBV4-2, the J gene TRBJ2-7, with D possibly TRBD2 on 6 matching bases. Germline V gene sequence: CDR1 LGHNA, CDR2 YNFKEQ. The CDR3 length is 16 residues. V lost 3 bases, J lost 0 bases, and 15 bases lay in between. The CDR3 coding sequence is TGTGCCAGCAGCCACCGGTCAGGGCGGGGCTCCTACGAGCAGTACTTC. As protein: CASSHRSGRGSYEQYF.

V is TRBV5-1 and J is TRBJ2-7, with a possible D match to TRBD2 (7 bases). CDR1 SGHRS and CDR2 YFSETQ come from the germline V gene. V was pared by 7 bases and J by 4 bases, with 21 bases between. This CDR3 spans 15 amino acids. The CDR3 protein is CASHVGGGAGYEQYF. CDR3 bases: TGCGCCAGCCACGTGGGAGGGGGGGCCGGGTACGAGCAGTACTTC.

The V call is TRBV10-3, the J call TRBJ2-5, with 16 bases identical to TRBD2. Germline CDR1 and CDR2: ENHRY and SYGVKD. The J segment lost 3 bases and the V segment lost 8 bases, leaving 9 bases of the junction unmatched. The CDR3 spans 17 residues. CDR3 sequence (DNA): TGTGCCATCGCTCCCAGGGGACTAGCGGGAGGGAAAGAGACCCAGTACTTC. Its protein is CAIAPRGLAGGKETQYF.

The chain couples TRBV28 to TRBJ1-2; no clear D. V lost 5 bases and J 7 bases, leaving 17 bases between the germline ends. The CDR3 totals 14 residues. Germline V lookup: CDR1 MDHEN, CDR2 SYDVKM. The CDR3 sequence is CASSRTLSSGGYTF. In nucleotides, the CDR3 is TGTGCCAGCAGTCGAACCCTATCCTCGGGTGGCTACACCTTC.

V and J are TRBV11-3 and TRBJ2-3; D not resolved. Trimming took off 0 bases at V and 1 base at J, with 5 bases between the two ends. CDR1 and CDR2 (germline): SGHNT, YENEEA. This CDR3 has 14 residues. The DNA for the CDR3 is TGTGCCAGCAGCTTAGATCCCGGCACAGATACGCAGTATTTT. Translation: CASSLDPGTDTQYF.

The V call is TRBV6-5, the J call TRBJ1-4; TRBD1 matches at 7 bases. J gave up 3 bases and V 5 bases, and 6 bases lay outside the gene matches. The CDR3 sequence is 15 residues long. Germline V gene lookup returns CDR1 MNHEY and CDR2 SVGAGI. The DNA of the CDR3 is TGTGCCAGCAGTGGAACAGGGGTTGCTAATGAAAAACTGTTTTTT. Amino acid sequence: CASSGTGVANEKLFF.

A remark on this clone: Other DNA sequences in this sample translate to the same CDR3. This chain connects TRBV5-6 to TRBJ2-3, with 9 bases aligning to TRBD2. The CDR3 runs to 15 residues. From germline, CDR1 is SGHDT and CDR2 YYEEEE. The V segment lost 3 bases and the J segment 4 bases; nucleotides outside the gene matches: 6. CDR3: CASSSPRLAADTQYF. The DNA of the CDR3 is TGTGCCAGCAGCTCCCCACGACTAGCGGCAGATACGCAGTATTTT.

The chain is built from TRBV6-1 and TRBJ2-1; the match to TRBD2 covers 8 bases. Germline V gene sequence: CDR1 MNHNS, CDR2 SASEGT. J lost 12 bases, V lost 1 base, and 8 bases had no gene match. The CDR3 has 14 residues. CDR3 protein: CASSEVGLARRQFF. The CDR3 coding sequence is TGTGCCAGCAGTGAAGTCGGACTAGCCAGGAGGCAGTTCTTC.

Concerning this clone itself: Lacking the conserved final phenylalanine or tryptophan, this CDR3 likely reflects a read error. The gene calls are TRBV5-1 and TRBJ2-7; 7 nucleotides line up with TRBD1. Looked up from germline, CDR1 is SGHRS and CDR2 is YFSETQ. V dropped 5 bases and J dropped 3; count of bases not matched to a gene: 8. The CDR3 covers 14 residues. The CDR3 DNA reads TGCGCCAGCAGTCCAGGGACAGTAGACTACGAGCAGTACCTC. It yields the protein CASSPGTVDYEQYL.

J is TRBJ1-1 and V is TRBV5-1; 10 positions match TRBD1. CDR3 length: 17 amino acids. V lost 4 bases and J lost 1; bases outside the gene matches: 10. CDR1 is SGHRS, CDR2 YFSETQ, per germline. The CDR3 DNA sequence: TGCGCCAGCAGCCTCCGGGACAGGGGACAGGGGAACACTGAAGCTTTCTTT. Translating it yields CASSLRDRGQGNTEAFF.

The chain employs TRBV30 and TRBJ2-1; 14 bases fit TRBD2. The CDR3 spans 15 residues. V was pared by 3 bases and J by 8 bases, with 6 bases of the junction left unmatched. Germline V gene sequence: CDR1 GTSNPN, CDR2 SVGIG (reference sequence). The CDR3 here is CAWSLGLAGGDEQFF. CDR3 nucleotides: TGTGCCTGGAGCCTAGGACTAGCGGGAGGCGATGAGCAGTTCTTC.

J is TRBJ1-3 and V is TRBV5-1; D is possibly TRBD1 (6 bases). The germline V gene encodes CDR1 SGHRS and CDR2 YFSETQ. V lost 5 bases to trimming and J lost 0 bases, with 12 bases between them. This CDR3 comprises 15 residues. The CDR3 nucleotides are TGCGCCAGCAGGATACAGGGCGGCTCTGGAAACACCATATATTTT. It codes for CASRIQGGSGNTIYF.

The V gene is TRBV4-3, the J gene TRBJ2-2, with no clear D. Per the germline V gene, CDR1 is LGHNA and CDR2 is YSLEER. V lost 0 bases, J lost 0 bases, and 11 bases lay in between. This CDR3 contains 17 residues. This CDR3 reads CASSQDLLTANTGELFF. The CDR3 coding sequence is TGCGCCAGCAGCCAAGACCTACTCACGGCGAACACCGGGGAGCTGTTTTTT.

V and J are TRBV4-3 and TRBJ2-6; tentative D call: TRBD1 (6 bases). Per the germline V gene, CDR1 is LGHNA and CDR2 is YSLEER. Trimming took off 4 bases at V and 3 bases at J, with 10 bases between the two ends. There are 15 residues in the CDR3. Here the CDR3 DNA reads TGCGCCAGCAGCCCCGGGACACGTGGGGCCAACGTCCTGACTTTC. Amino acid sequence: CASSPGTRGANVLTF.

The J gene is TRBJ1-1, the V gene TRBV11-3; D possibly corresponds to TRBD1 (6 bases). In germline, CDR1 is SGHNT, CDR2 YENEEA. The CDR3 covers 14 residues. V was cut by 2 bases and J by 1 base, with 8 bases left in between. This CDR3 is CASSLMGQNTEAFF. CDR3 DNA sequence: TGTGCCAGCAGCTTAATGGGACAGAACACTGAAGCTTTCTTT. Combining the CDR3 with reference TRBV11-3 and TRBJ1-1 gives the whole variable domain EAGVVQSPRYKIIEKKQPVAFWCNPISGHNTLYWYLQNLGQGPELLIRYENEEAVDDSQLPKDRFSAERLKGVDSTLKIQPAELGDSAVYLCASSLMGQNTEAFFGQGTRLTVV.

V gene TRBV6-1 combines with J gene TRBJ2-7; D may be TRBD2 (5 bases). The CDR3 extends over 15 amino acids. Germline CDR1 and CDR2: MNHNS and SASEGT. The V and J ends lost 7 bases and 2 bases respectively, with 18 bases between them. The CDR3 sequence is CASTSRVVRPYEQYF. CDR3 coding DNA: TGTGCCAGCACTTCGCGGGTGGTCAGACCCTACGAGCAGTACTTC.